What follows are 26 T cell receptor beta chains derived from one specimen sequenced in a study of identical twins' blood T cells (dated by TCRdb to 2012 to 2014). The library was made by 5' RACE. Sequencing relied on an Illumina Genome Analyzer IIx. The public sequencing data were trimmed at Q25 with fastp and processed into clonotypes with MiXCR by TCRdb, which kept only in-frame beta chains. Every distinct CDR3 protein forms one entry, paired with its most common genes and DNA. Across this sample there are 400,000 or so distinct CDR3 sequences, with 28% seen only once. The ten most abundant clones make up 6% to 7% of the sample. What was sequenced was PBMCs. The source is a woman aged 18 to 55 in good health.

In this sample, this clonotype turned up many times. The chain links TRBV2 to TRBJ2-2, with 13 bases fitting TRBD2. This CDR3 is built from 16 residues. CDR1 SNHLY and CDR2 FYNNEI come from the germline V gene. Trimming took 7 bases from V and 6 from J; bases not matched to a gene: 8. CDR3 coding DNA: TGTGCCAGCAAGGTTTCTACTAGCGGGAGGGCCGGGGAGCTGTTTTTT. Its protein product is CASKVSTSGRAGELFF.

This clonotype came up a few times. The V and J genes are TRBV7-2 and TRBJ1-5, with 8 bases fitting TRBD1. V gave up 1 base and J gave up 2 bases; unmatched junction bases: 7. Germline V CDR1 and CDR2: SGHTA, FQGNSA. The CDR3 has 17 residues. The CDR3 DNA reads as TGTGCCAGCAGCTTAGGGGTCAGGGGGCTTCGCAATCAGCCCCAGCATTTT. Amino acids: CASSLGVRGLRNQPQHF.

The rearrangement uses TRBV7-2 and TRBJ2-2, with a weak D call TRBD2 (5 bases). Germline V CDR1 and CDR2: SGHTA, FQGNSA. The CDR3 spans 15 residues. V was cut by 4 bases and J by 0 bases, with 9 bases left in between. DNA of the CDR3: TGTGCCAGCAGCTCTAGCAGGCCGAACACCGGGGAGCTGTTTTTT. Its translation is CASSSSRPNTGELFF.

The table lists this clonotype with many counts. The V gene is TRBV18, the J gene TRBJ2-3; D is ambiguous. The CDR3 spans 13 residues. The germline V gene has CDR1 KGHSH and CDR2 LQKENI. V was cut by 1 base and J by 0 bases, with 2 bases left in between. The DNA of the CDR3 is TGTGCCAGCTCACCACTAAGCACAGATACGCAGTATTTT. The encoded protein is CASSPLSTDTQYF.

The chain joins TRBV18 to TRBJ1-1; D gene unclear. The germline V gene encodes CDR1 KGHSH and CDR2 LQKENI. Trimming stripped 5 bases from V and 0 bases from J, with 13 bases between. The CDR3 sequence is 15 residues long. The CDR3 DNA is TGTGCCAGCTCAGTTTCCGGAGGCCTGAACACTGAAGCTTTCTTT. As protein: CASSVSGGLNTEAFF.

The rearrangement uses TRBV5-1 and TRBJ1-1; D not certain. Trimming removed 4 bases at V and 7 bases at J, with 14 bases between. Per germline, CDR1 SGHRS and CDR2 YFSETQ. The CDR3 covers 13 residues. The CDR3 DNA reads TGCGCCAGCAGCCCCGACGGAGAGGGTGAAGCTTTCTTT. Its translation is CASSPDGEGEAFF. Combining the CDR3 with reference TRBV5-1 and TRBJ1-1 gives the whole variable domain KAGVTQTPRYLIKTRGQQVTLSCSPISGHRSVSWYQQTPGQGLQFLFEYFSETQRNKGNFPGRFSGRQFSNSRSEMNVSTLELGDSALYLCASSPDGEGEAFFGQGTRLTVV.

This chain uses TRBV29-1 with TRBJ1-1; D remains ambiguous. Trimming stripped 7 bases from V and 1 base from J, with 16 bases between. There are 14 residues in the CDR3. Germline V CDR1 and CDR2: SQVTM, ANQGSEA. CDR3 residues: CSATEQWSNTEAFF. In nucleotides, the CDR3 is TGCAGCGCCACCGAACAGTGGTCGAACACTGAAGCTTTCTTT. Full variable domain (rest looked up from reference TRBV29-1 and TRBJ1-1): SAVISQKPSRDICQRGTSLTIQCQVDSQVTMMFWYRQQPGQSLTLIATANQGSEATYESGFVIDKFPISRPNLTFSTLTVSNMSPEDSSIYLCSATEQWSNTEAFFGQGTRLTVV.

This clonotype has just a few counts. This sequence joins TRBV5-1 and TRBJ2-1, with D uncertain. Germline CDR1 SGHRS, CDR2 YFSETQ. The CDR3 has 13 residues. V lost 0 bases and J 8 bases, leaving 9 bases between the germline ends. The CDR3, as DNA: TGCGCCAGCAGCTTGGAACCCCGCGATGAGCAGTTCTTC. It specifies CASSLEPRDEQFF.

The chain joins TRBV5-6 to TRBJ2-3; D may be TRBD1 or TRBD2 (5 bases each). This CDR3 comprises 14 residues. Trimming removed 4 bases at V and 1 base at J, with 10 bases between. Germline V gene lookup returns CDR1 SGHDT and CDR2 YYEEEE. In DNA form, the CDR3 reads TGTGCCAGCAGCCCTCGGGACCGCACAGATACGCAGTATTTT. It is translated as CASSPRDRTDTQYF.

The chain carries TRBV6-5 and TRBJ1-2; tentative D call: TRBD1 (6 bases). Germline V gives CDR1 MNHEY, CDR2 SVGAGI. CDR3 length: 13 amino acids. Deletions cut 7 bases from V and 5 bases from J, with 14 bases between. The CDR3 sequence is CASTKQGVYGYTF. The CDR3 DNA follows: TGTGCCAGCACCAAACAGGGAGTGTATGGCTACACCTTC.

This clonotype was seen ten or more times. The chain combines TRBV29-1 with TRBJ1-3, with D possibly TRBD1 on 5 matching bases. Germline lookup yields CDR1 SQVTM and CDR2 ANQGSEA. This CDR3 contains 14 residues. Trimming cost V 7 bases and J 4 bases, with 17 bases left between them. This chain's CDR3 is CSGVSGDQGNTIYF. CDR3 in DNA: TGCAGCGGCGTTTCGGGGGACCAAGGAAACACCATATATTTT.

The V and J genes are TRBV7-8 and TRBJ2-1; tentative D call: TRBD2 (6 bases). This CDR3 has 15 residues. V was clipped by 3 bases and J by 1 base, with 10 bases between them. Germline V gene data show CDR1 as SGHVS and CDR2 as FQNEAQ. The chain's CDR3 is CASSLGRESYNEQFF. The CDR3 DNA sequence: TGTGCCAGCAGCTTGGGACGGGAGTCCTACAATGAGCAGTTCTTC.

This clonotype was seen only once. V and J are TRBV30 and TRBJ2-7; D gene unclear. CDR3 length: 11 residues. Germline CDR1 is GTSNPN and CDR2 is SVGIG (reference sequence). V was cut by 0 bases and J by 4 bases, with 4 bases left in between. In nucleotides, the CDR3 is TGTGCCTGGAGTGTTAATTACGAGCAGTACTTC. Amino acid sequence: CAWSVNYEQYF.

The genes are TRBV20-1 and TRBJ2-2; D not resolved. CDR3 length equals 13 residues. Trimming cost V 6 bases and J 1 base, with 9 bases left between them. The germline V gene encodes CDR1 DFQATT and CDR2 SNEGSKA (reference sequence). The CDR3 nucleotides are TGCAGTGCCGGACGGAAGAACACCGGGGAGCTGTTTTTT. Translation: CSAGRKNTGELFF.

The sample holds a few counts of this clonotype. The chain uses TRBV4-2 and TRBJ1-1; D is uncertain. This CDR3 has 11 residues. Between the trimmed V and J ends, which lost 2 bases and 11 bases, there was a span of 9 bases. Germline V gene lookup returns CDR1 LGHNA and CDR2 YNFKEQ. The CDR3 coding sequence is TGTGCCAGCAGCCAAAGGGATATGGCTTTCTTT. This translates into CASSQRDMAFF.

This clonotype was seen ten or more times. V is TRBV6-2 or TRBV6-3 and J is TRBJ1-3; no firm D call. The CDR3 has 14 amino acids. From germline, CDR1 is MNHEY and CDR2 SVGEGT. The V end lost 10 bases, the J end lost 0 bases, and 13 bases lay between the germline ends. The CDR3 protein is CATLRTTSGNTIYF. As DNA, the CDR3 is TGTGCCACACTACGGACGACCTCTGGAAACACCATATATTTT.

V usage is TRBV14 and J usage is TRBJ2-3; D unresolved. V lost 1 base, J lost 5 bases, and 7 bases lay in between. This CDR3 comprises 13 residues. Germline CDR1 SGHDN, CDR2 FVKESK. For the CDR3, the DNA is TGTGCCAGCAGCCAAGGTATTGGAGATACGCAGTATTTT. Translation: CASSQGIGDTQYF.

There are a few counts of this clonotype. J is TRBJ1-1 and V is TRBV29-1; D is uncertain. Germline V lookup: CDR1 SQVTM, CDR2 ANQGSEA. The V and J ends lost 4 bases and 4 bases respectively, with 13 bases between them. There are 13 residues in the CDR3. The CDR3 loop is CSVADEGGTEAFF. CDR3 nucleotide sequence: TGCAGCGTTGCTGATGAGGGAGGCACTGAAGCTTTCTTT. The full variable domain, in which reference TRBV29-1 and TRBJ1-1 provide the parts outside the CDR3, is SAVISQKPSRDICQRGTSLTIQCQVDSQVTMMFWYRQQPGQSLTLIATANQGSEATYESGFVIDKFPISRPNLTFSTLTVSNMSPEDSSIYLCSVADEGGTEAFFGQGTRLTVV.

The chain carries TRBV9 and TRBJ2-2, with a weak D call TRBD2 (5 bases). Per germline, CDR1 SGDLS and CDR2 YYNGEE. V was shortened by 4 bases and J by 4 bases, with 14 bases between the two germline ends. This CDR3 region has 15 residues. CDR3 DNA sequence: TGTGCCAGCAGCCCGAGCGGAGGAGGCACCGGGGAGCTGTTTTTT. Translated, it gives CASSPSGGGTGELFF.

The chain carries TRBV5-1 and TRBJ1-1; D unresolved. Trimming removed 0 bases at V and 1 base at J, with 7 bases between. This CDR3 has 14 amino acids. Looked up from germline, CDR1 is SGHRS and CDR2 is YFSETQ. CDR3 protein: CASSLVQANTEAFF. As DNA, the CDR3 is TGCGCCAGCAGCTTGGTCCAGGCGAACACTGAAGCTTTCTTT.

This chain links TRBV20-1 with TRBJ2-2; 7 bases are a match to TRBD1. This CDR3 contains 13 residues. V lost 1 base, J lost 6 bases, and 2 bases stayed unmatched. CDR1 is DFQATT, CDR2 SNEGSKA, per germline (reference sequence). The CDR3, as DNA: TGCAGTGCTAGAGTGACAGGGTCCGGGGAGCTGTTTTTT. Its translation is CSARVTGSGELFF.

This clonotype has only a few counts. J is TRBJ1-5 and V is TRBV7-6; the D gene is possibly TRBD1 (5 bases). The germline gives CDR1 SGHVS, CDR2 FNYEAQ. This CDR3 is 14 amino acids long. V lost 2 bases to trimming and J lost 8 bases, with 13 bases between them. The DNA for the CDR3 is TGTGCCAGCAGCTTAAGTCGGGACCGGGAGCCCCAGCATTTT. It codes for CASSLSRDREPQHF.

The gene calls are TRBV5-1 and TRBJ1-1; possibly TRBD1 for D (5 bases). Trimming pared 0 bases from V and 6 bases from J, leaving 12 bases between. The CDR3 is made up of 14 amino acids. Germline assignment: CDR1 SGHRS and CDR2 YFSETQ. The CDR3 reads CASSLVEGMAEAFF. CDR3 coding DNA: TGCGCCAGCAGCTTGGTCGAGGGGATGGCTGAAGCTTTCTTT.

The chain carries TRBV6-1 and TRBJ2-7; TRBD1 is a possible D gene (5 bases). The CDR3 loop spans 14 amino acids. V was pared by 1 base and J by 0 bases, with 7 bases between. Germline-derived CDR1 and CDR2 are MNHNS and SASEGT. The CDR3: CASSEGGTSYEQYF. The CDR3 DNA reads as TGTGCCAGCAGTGAAGGGGGCACCTCCTACGAGCAGTACTTC.

The genes are TRBV24-1 and TRBJ2-1, with 8 positions matching TRBD1. V shed 7 bases and J 7 bases; nucleotides not matched to a gene: 14. In germline, CDR1 is KGHDR, CDR2 SFDVKD. The CDR3 has 16 amino acids. The CDR3 DNA sequence: TGTGCCACCAGCGAACACCCCGGGACAGGCAATAATGAGCAGTTCTTC. Its translation: CATSEHPGTGNNEQFF.

This clonotype has more than one count but fewer than ten. V gene TRBV7-2 combines with J gene TRBJ1-3; the D gene is possibly TRBD1 (5 bases). The CDR3 covers 15 residues. Between the trimmed V and J ends, which lost 4 bases and 3 bases, there was a span of 13 bases. From germline, CDR1 is SGHTA and CDR2 FQGNSA. In nucleotides, the CDR3 is TGTGCCAGCAGCTCAACCCAGGGCGGTGGAAACACCATATATTTT. It codes for CASSSTQGGGNTIYF.